This TCR beta chain was found in a study of beta chain features in type 1 diabetes. Study-wide results and limits: In type 1 diabetes patients, VDJ junctions had fewer insertions; deletions at these junctions were more frequent.

Isolated RNA was reverse transcribed in full, so expressed TCRB transcripts were sequenced. Profiled with immunoSEQ multiplex PCR; TCRdb holds only in-frame clones, not every one. The sample has 900,000 or so clones, about a sixth seen once. J lost 5 bases, V lost 3 bases, and 13 bases had no gene match. The CDR3 is 18 residues long. Germline CDR1 and CDR2: SGHNT and YYREEE (reference sequence). Remarks on this clone: Its cognate antigen is unknown.

This chain links TRBV5-4 with TRBJ2-7; 14 nucleotides match TRBD2. This TCR derives from a woman between 18 and 30 years old in good health. The sequenced sample consisted of naive CD4+ T cells from blood. This chain's CDR3 is CASSSLPRLAGGPDEQYF. The CDR3 DNA sequence: TGTGCCAGCAGCTCGCTACCCCGACTAGCGGGAGGGCCCGACGAGCAGTACTTC.